This TCR beta chain was found in a study of cytomegalovirus exposure and HLA in healthy donors (dated by TCRdb to the late 2010s). With regard to the full study: According to an earlier analysis of several hundred of the donors, 150 million to 200 million T cells yielded 120 million or so unique TCR beta sequences and approximately 300 Gb of sequence data. Every repertoire in the discovery cohort had been generated on one and the same sequencing platform. In the later analysis, no new phenotypic data were used to find candidate immune exposures; instead, reliance was placed on TCR beta sequences and their occurrence across donors. A later analysis re-examined previously published TCR beta repertoires from 600 to 700 donors and added high-resolution HLA genotyping to investigate patterns of TCR occurrence. Among about 400 genotyped donors of the cohort, an average of around 220,000 unique TCR beta nucleotide sequences was sequenced per donor, of which 15% to 20% were non-productive. The number of donors typed differed by locus, with roughly 620-630 for A, B, C, DRB1 and DQB1, around 500 for DQA1, 600 to 610 for DPA1, and 400 to 490 for DPB1. The aim of the study was to test whether cataloging public T cell receptors could identify signatures of past pathogen exposure. A separate validation cohort of 100 to 150 different subjects was used in addition to the 666-subject first cohort. An earlier analysis of fewer than 750 of the donors used high-throughput TCR beta sequencing to judge whether each TCR beta V gene segment behaved as functional or pseudogenic. The T cell repertoires of 666 subjects were profiled by immunosequencing and related to cytomegalovirus serostatus. Roughly five DR-DQ haplotypes were handled as single units for association and clustering, since linkage in the cohort was strong. Class I and class II HLA loci were covered by the typing at four-digit resolution. The genetic ancestry cluster associated with self-reported Caucasian donors included around 76% of the 300 to 450 genotyped donors. Donor age, sex, ethnicity and CMV serostatus were collected together with the repertoire data. To predict cytomegalovirus infection status, the study combined high-throughput TCR immunosequencing, statistical association of individual TCRs with disease status, and machine learning. An early release covering 550 to 650 HLA-typed donors comprised 250 to 350 gigabases of sequencing data and about 90 million unique TCR sequences. A later genetic analysis took genome-wide SNP genotypes for about 65% of the 666 donors and used that subset as a discovery cohort.

The cohort was made up of about 610 healthy bone marrow donors. All cohort members were sampled while nominally healthy, although unrecorded immune exposures were likely present. The donor was CMV seronegative and was included in the group of 352 seronegative cohort members. A peripheral blood sample was provided by each donor, and peripheral blood mononuclear cells were used for TCR beta sequencing. Genomic DNA was extracted from the blood cell samples with the Qiagen DNeasy Blood Extraction Kit. Based on the germline V gene (reference sequence), the CDR1 and CDR2 sequences are LNHDA and SQIVND. The CDR3 starts with the cysteine, ends with the phenylalanine, and has 12 residues. Only the CDR3 region is kept as DNA, spanning 36 bases read in frame from base 1. V and J lose 6 bases and 7 bases, and a span of 10 bases separates them. The protocol used for the library was the immunoSEQ multiplex PCR assay. A mixture of 60 forward primers for TCR Vbeta segments and 13 reverse primers for TCR Jbeta segments was used in the multiplex PCR. The CDR3 region of rearranged TCR beta genes was amplified from genomic DNA by a multiplex PCR assay. The Illumina HiSeq System was used to sequence the amplified TCR beta libraries as 87-base-pair reads. In the source study's methods: A later analysis counted tens of millions of unique TCR beta chains across the 690 or so repertoires, and approximately 11 million of these chains were shared by at least two donors. Raw reads were error-corrected and collapsed into unique sequences by a nearest-neighbor algorithm in which closely related sequences were merged to remove PCR and sequencing errors. Alignment of CDR3 sequences to IMGT reference sequences was used to assign V, D and J gene segments. Each retained sequence needed at least a six-nucleotide match to both a V gene segment and a J gene segment. Rearrangements were classified as productive when the CDR3 lacked stop codons and remained in frame with V and J, and all other rearrangements were classified as non-productive. Following IMGT convention, CDR3 was defined as the stretch from the second conserved V-encoded cysteine up to the conserved J-encoded phenylalanine. The earlier analysis of about 620 of the donors excluded sequences that lacked an unambiguous match to a single V gene segment. An earlier analysis of 587 of the donors classified V segments as functional when productive rearrangements were above 56.7% and as segregating when the standard deviation between donors was above 5%. A statistical classification framework was developed to diagnose cytomegalovirus status using the catalog of TCR beta chain sequences. In a later analysis, TCR nucleotide sequences were compared against IMGT/GENE-DB human TR gene sequences so that V and J genes could be assigned. Using the TCRdist pipeline, a later analysis assigned CDR3 sequences along with most-parsimonious VDJ recombination scenarios. A later analysis defined each TCR beta chain by its CDR3 amino acid sequence plus V-gene family, and excluded reads lacking a unique V-gene family. As a way to deal with suspected cross-contamination and a sequencing artifact, a later analysis dropped 640 or so nucleotide sequences that were highly shared and had low generation probability. A later analysis calculated a clonal expansion index for each public chain from normalized within-repertoire ranks of inferred template counts. In a later analysis, generation probabilities were computed using a VDJ recombination model fitted to out-of-frame rearrangements, and the results were checked against IGoR. A later analysis scored TCR-TCR, TCR-HLA and TCR-CMV co-occurrence with hypergeometric tests, applying a repertoire-size bias correction to TCR pairs. A later analysis estimated false discovery rates by permuting HLA or CMV assignments 20 times. In a later analysis, co-occurring TCRs were grouped using DBSCAN, with TCRdist sequence similarity added in when clustering inside HLA-allele-positive subsets. Repertoires with fewer than 30,000 or more than 120,000 public chains were left out of co-occurrence clustering, as were five repertoires with anomalous nucleotide sharing. TCRdb took over this immuneACCESS table, retaining in-frame rearrangements with V and J assigned. Such tables are incomplete; in checked studies, under half of the missing clones stem from an unresolved V gene, and the remainder is unexplained. V and J calls and clone size are those listed in that table; D and trimming were worked out from the DNA. The sample yields approximately 150,000 clones; approximately 81% were counted once. The ten largest clones represent around 2.5% of the sample.

Overall results and qualifications from the work: HLA typing was unavailable for some donors at each locus, so association tests used only the typed subset. Most CMV-associated TCR beta chains appeared to be HLA-restricted in a later analysis, and the HLA associations seemed to be driven largely by CMV exposure. In an earlier analysis of 587 of the donors, most TCR beta V segments appeared in productive rearrangements about 87% or about 30% of the time, broadly matching IMGT annotations. The study gave a list of 150 to 200 TCR beta chains associated with cytomegalovirus. Cytomegalovirus status was reported to be diagnosed by the classifier with high specificity and sensitivity in both the original and validation cohorts. In this cohort, only TCR beta chains were sequenced, and detectable features were limited by the absence of alpha or paired-chain data. According to a later analysis, TCR association rates differed among HLA loci, with DRB1 alleles showing the most associated TCRs and HLA-C alleles showing the fewest. Compared with equally common non-associated chains, HLA-associated TCR beta chains in a later analysis were more clonally expanded and had lower generation probabilities. The only immune exposure information available for the cohort was CMV serostatus. Correlated functional status among segregating V segments might reflect linkage disequilibrium, but an unknown experimental factor could not be ruled out. In a later analysis, some 17,000 TCR beta sequences were associated with specific HLA alleles at a false discovery rate of 0.05. According to a later analysis, parvovirus B19, influenza, CMV and Epstein-Barr virus appeared linked to several top co-occurrence clusters. According to a later genetic analysis, donors in an Asian-associated ancestry cluster had fewer N-insertions in productive TCRs than the approximately 650-donor mean. In a later genetic analysis, a missense DCLRE1C variant was associated with V-gene and J-gene trimming of TCR beta chains, and the association was replicated in an independent cohort. It was suggested by the authors that the approach could potentially be generalized to other disease states and immunological phenotypes. A cluster of highly shared sequence variants was judged likely to represent a technical artifact of the sequencing pipeline. While some public TCRs were present in many individuals, most TCR sequences turned up only very rarely across donors. When HLA alleles, especially DR and DQ, strongly co-occurred, TCR associations were difficult to assign to individual alleles. In vitro tests confirmed that a few of the cytomegalovirus-associated TCR beta chains recognize cytomegalovirus antigens. The presence/absence analyses assumed that sequencing depth was roughly uniform across donors, and that assumption may not be true. Some IMGT-functional V segments, including TRBV6-2 and TRBV6-3, could not be told apart with the 87-base-pair reads, so those segments were excluded. Because counts were too low, seventeen rarely observed V segments, including chromosome 9 orphons, were excluded from the earlier analysis of a few hundred of the donors. A further reported finding was that TCR beta sequences accurately predicted the HLA-A and HLA-B alleles for most subjects in the first cohort.

Comment on this clone: The target of this receptor is not known. The record has no base qualities; no much larger clone is one base away.

This chain is built from TRBV19 and TRBJ2-1; confidence is insufficient to name the D gene. This receptor was identified in a boy aged 2 to 10 in good health and CMV-seronegative. Sequencing was carried out using PBMCs. The CDR3 region reads CASSSHSNEQFF. The nucleotide sequence is given as TGTGCCAGTAGCTCTCACTCGAATGAGCAGTTCTTC.